This T cell receptor (beta chain) was captured by sequencing in a study of cytotoxic CD8 clonotypes in ibrutinib-treated CLL. Study context: Partial responses numbered approximately 24 and complete responses 2; after a median about 72 months, 14 stayed remitted and 12 progressed. Study outcomes and limitations: Baseline clonality exceeded age-matched healthy donors and tracked circulating CD8+ T-cell counts. Public clonotypes occurred uncommonly; on treatment, they contracted or remained stable.

Genomic DNA (roughly 1.8 micrograms) was obtained from cryopreserved PBMCs for construction of TCR beta libraries. Per the germline V gene, CDR1 is KGHSH and CDR2 is LQKENI. V shed 1 base, J shed 5 bases, and the junction held 7 bases outside the gene matches. The CDR3 sequence is 16 residues long. Details on this clone: The target antigen is unknown.

The protocol was immunoSEQ multiplex PCR, while the TCRdb copy is restricted to in-frame clones and leaves out a portion. The sample lists under 200,000 clones, under 85% occurring once. This specimen consisted of PBMCs, obtained after 24 months of ibrutinib treatment. The receptor was derived from a human donor with chronic lymphocytic leukemia. The chain couples TRBV18 to TRBJ1-1, with TRBD1 matching over 10 bases. This chain's CDR3 is CASSPRGTGVRTEAFF. The CDR3, as DNA: TGTGCCAGCTCACCACGAGGGACAGGGGTACGGACTGAAGCTTTCTTT.